Given below is one TCR beta chain in context. Its antigen is unidentified. Sequencing ends 3 residues short of the CDR3 end; the germline J gene provides the rest. The data are from a study of T cell clonality in common variable immunodeficiency. Study-wide results and limits: T cell subpopulation sequencing would be needed to explain CVID clonality. Common variable immunodeficiency TCR beta sequences reportedly had fewer deletions and N-nucleotide insertions.

Equal genomic DNA amounts from CVID and control samples were sequenced. Clones were sequenced by immunoSEQ multiplex PCR, and TCRdb holds only the in-frame ones, with some missing. The sample shows 11,000 to 15,000 clones, none of them appearing just once. The J segment lost 1 base and the V segment lost 5 bases, leaving 2 bases of the junction unmatched. This CDR3 comprises 13 residues. The germline gives CDR1 DFQATT, CDR2 SNEGSKA (reference sequence). For at least one year, all CVID subjects received replacement immunoglobulin. The material sequenced was peripheral blood mononuclear cells. The receptor was isolated from a human donor with common variable immunodeficiency. This chain joins TRBV20-1 and TRBJ2-7; TRBD2 agrees at 10 bases. CDR3 loop: CSASLAGSYEQYF. The part of the CDR3 DNA that was read is TGCAGTGCTTCACTAGCGGGATCCTACGAG.